This T cell receptor (beta chain) was identified during a study of blood T cell repertoires in COVID-19. Whole-study context: PBMCs, B-cell-depleted T cells, or T cells provided the cDNA or gDNA that made up the material.

Source study methods: Reference gene primer amplification in the assay estimated nucleated cell counts. This table comes from immunoSEQ multiplex PCR, and its TCRdb copy is limited to in-frame clones, with some not included. That table furnishes V, J and clone size, whereas the DNA furnished D and trimming. The sample yields roughly 520,000 clones, over 75% seen once. The study drew participants aged about 18 to 95 years from some 25 US areas. Two negative PCRs, clearance, or symptom resolution had been documented for recovered Cohort 3 donors. Germline CDR1 and CDR2: SNHLY and FYNNEI. The CDR3 totals 12 residues. V was clipped by 9 bases and J by 7 bases, with 10 bases between them.

This TCR came from a woman aged 40 to 50 who had recovered from COVID-19. Sequencing was done on a sample of PBMCs or T cells enriched from blood (not recorded which). The V and J genes are TRBV2 and TRBJ1-6; a possible D gene is TRBD1 (6 bases). CDR3 coding DNA: TGTGCCAGAGGACAGACGAATTCACCCCTCCACTTT. Protein sequence: CARGQTNSPLHF.